The entry below gives a single TCR beta chain sequence along with its context. Its antigen remains unidentified. The data stem from a study of multiple sclerosis patients with progressive multifocal leukoencephalopathy. General study results and limits: Less diverse TRB repertoires were suggested in most PML patients.

TCRdb's copy holds only in-frame clones and misses some; the assay was immunoSEQ multiplex PCR. In the table there are 25,000 to 35,000 clones, roughly 87% of which are singletons. Indicated time point: time of PML onset. The CDR3 runs 14 residues. The germline CDR1 and CDR2 sequences are SEHNR and FQNEAQ (reference sequence). V shed 5 bases, J shed 2 bases, and the junction held 3 bases outside the gene matches. Sample: PBMCs, taken from a patient treated with natalizumab. V and J are TRBV7-9 and TRBJ2-3; 8 bases fit TRBD2. The receptor comes from a woman aged 35 to 49 with progressive multifocal leukoencephalopathy. The CDR3 loop is CASSPGGDTDTQYF. Written as DNA, the CDR3 is TGTGCCAGCAGCCCGGGGGGGGACACAGATACGCAGTATTTT.